This entry lists 16 T cell receptor beta chains sequenced from one sample in a study of CD8 T cells in Susac syndrome. The RNA, roughly 0.5 to 1 ug, was put through reverse transcription using random hexamers. MiXCR was run by TCRdb on the immunoSEQ multiplex PCR reads, yielding one entry per CDR3 protein. The sample lists 150,000 to 200,000 distinct CDR3 sequences; 93% were seen once. The sequenced material came from CD4+ T cells from PBMCs. Receptor source: a human donor with multiple sclerosis.

The gene calls are TRBV12-3 or TRBV12-4 and TRBJ2-2; 10 positions match TRBD2. This CDR3 region has 16 residues. Germline trimming cut 5 bases from V and 3 bases from J; bases unmatched to any gene: 6. This CDR3 reads CASSPRTSGYTGELFF. The CDR3 nucleotides read TGTGCCAGCAGTCCGCGGACTAGCGGATACACCGGGGAGCTGTTTTTT.

The chain recombines TRBV25-1 with TRBJ2-5, with a weak D call TRBD2 (6 bases). The CDR3 runs 15 residues. V dropped 3 bases and J dropped 3 bases, with 14 bases sitting between them. Germline CDR1 reads MGHDK; CDR2 reads SYGVNS. The CDR3 sequence: CASSEPLGGEETQYF. Here the CDR3 DNA reads TGTGCCAGCAGTGAGCCCTTGGGGGGTGAAGAGACCCAGTACTTC.

The V gene is TRBV30, the J gene TRBJ2-3; D is unresolved. Trimming took off 3 bases at V and 2 bases at J, with 12 bases between the two ends. The V gene's germline CDR1 is GTSNPN and CDR2 SVGIG (reference sequence). The CDR3 has 14 residues. The CDR3 is CAWSPGPLTDTQYF. In DNA form, the CDR3 reads TGTGCCTGGAGCCCGGGTCCGCTCACAGATACGCAGTATTTT.

V and J are TRBV7-2 and TRBJ1-2, with D possibly matching TRBD1 (5 bases). V shed 5 bases and J shed 2 bases, with 12 bases lying between them. The length of the CDR3 is 14 residues. The germline gives CDR1 SGHTA, CDR2 FQGNSA. Here the CDR3 reads CASSQRQLNYGYTF. CDR3 coding DNA: TGTGCCAGCAGCCAAAGACAGCTAAACTATGGCTACACCTTC.

V gene TRBV5-6 combines with J gene TRBJ2-5; D assignment may be TRBD1 or TRBD2 (5 bases each). V lost 0 bases, J lost 5 bases, and 11 bases lay in between. From germline, CDR1 is SGHDT and CDR2 YYEEEE. The CDR3 loop spans 14 amino acids. The CDR3 DNA reads TGTGCCAGCAGCTTGGAGGGGCGCGGGGAGACCCAGTACTTC. Its protein is CASSLEGRGETQYF.

CDR3: CSVGSGETQYF. The CDR3 region has the DNA TGCAGCGTTGGGTCGGGGGAGACCCAGTACTTC. This chain connects TRBV29-1 to TRBJ2-5, with D possibly matching TRBD2 (5 bases). V was cut by 4 bases and J by 5 bases, with 8 bases left in between. The CDR3 sequence is 11 residues long. The germline CDR1 and CDR2 sequences are SQVTM and ANQGSEA. The variable domain in full, with the rest retrieved from reference TRBV29-1 and TRBJ2-5, is SAVISQKPSRDICQRGTSLTIQCQVDSQVTMMFWYRQQPGQSLTLIATANQGSEATYESGFVIDKFPISRPNLTFSTLTVSNMSPEDSSIYLCSVGSGETQYFGPGTRLLVL.

The chain links TRBV12-3 or TRBV12-4 to TRBJ1-1, with D unclear. V was cut by 5 bases and J by 4 bases, with 14 bases left in between. The CDR3 loop spans 14 amino acids. CDR3 residues: CASSQRTGSTEAFF. CDR3 DNA sequence: TGTGCCAGCAGTCAACGTACGGGGAGCACTGAAGCTTTCTTT.

In this sample, this clonotype turned up once. The chain joins TRBV19 to TRBJ2-1; 9 bases agree with TRBD2. Losses at the gene ends were 1 base for V and 4 bases for J; bases not matched to a gene: 5. Germline V CDR1 and CDR2: LNHDA, SQIVND (reference sequence). The CDR3 is 16 amino acids. In DNA form, the CDR3 reads TGTGCCAGTAGTATAGTGGCTAGCGGGGCATACAATGAGCAGTTCTTC. Protein: CASSIVASGAYNEQFF.

The chain recombines TRBV4-3 with TRBJ2-5; TRBD2 agrees at 11 bases. CDR1 is LGHNA and CDR2 is YSLEER in the germline V gene. The CDR3 is made up of 16 amino acids. V lost 1 base, J lost 5 bases, and 6 bases stayed unmatched. CDR3 region: CASSQGGLAGGETQYF. CDR3 coding DNA: TGCGCCAGCAGCCAAGGTGGACTAGCGGGTGGTGAGACCCAGTACTTC.

The genes are TRBV5-1 and TRBJ1-5; the D is unclear. The CDR3 contains 15 residues. In germline, CDR1 is SGHRS, CDR2 YFSETQ. The ends were cut back, 1 base at V and 5 bases at J, with 13 bases in the middle. The CDR3 DNA sequence: TGCGCCAGCAGCTTGTCTCCGGGTACTGATCAGCCCCAGCATTTT. Translation gives CASSLSPGTDQPQHF. The variable domain in full, with the rest retrieved from reference TRBV5-1 and TRBJ1-5, is KAGVTQTPRYLIKTRGQQVTLSCSPISGHRSVSWYQQTPGQGLQFLFEYFSETQRNKGNFPGRFSGRQFSNSRSEMNVSTLELGDSALYLCASSLSPGTDQPQHFGDGTRLSIL.

The V call is TRBV28, the J call TRBJ1-2; D gene ambiguous. Germline V lookup: CDR1 MDHEN, CDR2 SYDVKM. The V and J ends lost 7 bases and 1 base respectively, with 10 bases between them. The CDR3 extends over 13 amino acids. As DNA, the CDR3 is TGTGCCAGCAAAGACACAAATAACTATGGCTACACCTTC. Translated: CASKDTNNYGYTF.

This clonotype appeared a single time. The chain employs TRBV27 and TRBJ2-7, with 8 bases that match TRBD1. With V trimmed by 5 bases and J by 2 bases, 11 bases remained unmatched. Germline V gene sequence: CDR1 MNHEY, CDR2 SMNVEV (reference sequence). The CDR3 totals 16 residues. DNA of the CDR3: TGTGCCAGCAGTCGAGCAACGACAGGGGCACCCTACGAGCAGTACTTC. It codes for CASSRATTGAPYEQYF.

Of note for this clonotype: One end of the junction is discordant with germline, which a read error may explain. The V call is TRBV19, the J call TRBJ2-7; 7 bases line up with TRBD2. The CDR3 is made up of 13 amino acids. Germline loops: CDR1 LNHDA, CDR2 SQIVND (reference sequence). Here the CDR3 reads CASRMAGDYEQYF. The CDR3 DNA reads TGTGCCAGTCGTATGGCGGGAGACTACGAGCAGTACTTC.

This chain joins TRBV4-1 and TRBJ2-4; no clear D gene. Trimming cost V 0 bases and J 9 bases, with 15 bases left between them. This CDR3 is 15 amino acids long. CDR1 and CDR2 (germline): MGHRA, YSYEKL. The CDR3 region is CASSQDPQSRGIQYF. CDR3 bases: TGCGCCAGCAGCCAAGATCCGCAAAGCAGAGGCATTCAGTACTTC.

The V and J genes are TRBV4-3 and TRBJ2-3, with D perhaps matching TRBD1 or TRBD2 (6 bases each). V gave up 0 bases and J gave up 3 bases, with 16 bases separating them. This CDR3 region has 17 residues. Germline CDR1 and CDR2: LGHNA and YSLEER. CDR3 DNA: TGCGCCAGCAGCCAAGATATAAACCTAGGGGGGACAGATACGCAGTATTTT. It translates to CASSQDINLGGTDTQYF.

The rearrangement joins TRBV2 to TRBJ2-1; 7 bases align to TRBD1. This CDR3 has 13 amino acids. V gave up 10 bases and J gave up 3 bases; unmatched junction bases: 6. CDR1 and CDR2 (germline): SNHLY, FYNNEI. DNA for the CDR3: TGTGCCACCTTAGGGACAGTCTACAATGAGCAGTTCTTC. It yields the protein CATLGTVYNEQFF.